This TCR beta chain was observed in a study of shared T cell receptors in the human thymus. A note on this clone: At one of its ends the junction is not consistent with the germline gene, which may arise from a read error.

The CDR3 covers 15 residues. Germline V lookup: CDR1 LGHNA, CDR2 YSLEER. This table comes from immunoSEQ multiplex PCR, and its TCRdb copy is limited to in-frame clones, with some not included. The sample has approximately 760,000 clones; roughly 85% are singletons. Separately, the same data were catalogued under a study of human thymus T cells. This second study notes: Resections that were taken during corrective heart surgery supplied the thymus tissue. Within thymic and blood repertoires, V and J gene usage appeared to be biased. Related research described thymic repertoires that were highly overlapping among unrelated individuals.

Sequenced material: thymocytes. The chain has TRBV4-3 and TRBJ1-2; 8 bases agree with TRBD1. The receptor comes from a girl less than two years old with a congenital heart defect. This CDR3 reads CASSPEFRDRHPRAF. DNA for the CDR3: TGCGCCAGCAGCCCCGAGTTCCGGGACAGGCACCCCCGCGCCTTC.